Listed below are T cell receptor beta chains from one sample, sequenced in a study of blood T cell repertoires in COVID-19. Assay: immunoSEQ multiplex PCR; the TCRdb copy retains only in-frame clones and omits some. The sample includes roughly 520,000 clones, roughly 90% seen only once; the top ten take 1.5% to 2%. The specimen was PBMCs or T cells enriched from blood (not recorded which). These receptors all come from a woman aged 40-49 years who had recovered from COVID-19. Both conserved end residues are part of each CDR3. A D gene is named only where the DNA matches it firmly. The size entry is marked missing in some rows and otherwise reads once, few, many or a size class.

V gene	clone size	D gene	J gene	CDR3 protein	CDR3 DNA
TRBV2	NA	TRBD1	TRBJ1-2	CASRDRGQGYGYTF	TGTGCCAGCAGAGATCGAGGACAGGGCTATGGCTACACCTTC
TRBV19	NA	NA	TRBJ2-1	CASSMEGDSYNEQFF	TGTGCCAGTAGTATGGAGGGTGACTCCTACAATGAGCAGTTCTTC
TRBV7-9	NA	NA	TRBJ1-5	CASSSGNQPQHF	TGTGCCAGCAGCTCGGGCAATCAGCCCCAGCATTTT
TRBV29-1	NA	TRBD2	TRBJ2-1	CSGSRASGGGNEQFF	TGCAGCGGCAGTCGGGCGAGTGGGGGGGGGAATGAGCAGTTCTTC
TRBV5-4	once	TRBD1	TRBJ2-7	CASSSPGQVRYEQYF	TGTGCCAGCAGCTCTCCGGGACAGGTTAGATACGAGCAGTACTTC
TRBV7-8	NA	TRBD1	TRBJ2-1	CASTVSRQGRNEQFF	TGTGCCAGCACCGTCTCCCGACAGGGTCGGAATGAGCAGTTCTTC
TRBV27	NA	NA	TRBJ1-6	CASSFIRDSPLHF	TGTGCCAGCAGTTTCATCAGGGATTCACCCCTCCACTTT
TRBV3-1/TRBV3-2	NA	NA	TRBJ1-3	CASSQGTGWGNTIYF	TGTGCCAGCAGCCAAGGAACAGGGTGGGGAAACACCATATATTTT
TRBV5-6	NA	TRBD2	TRBJ2-1	CASSWGLAGREEQFF	TGTGCCAGCAGCTGGGGGCTAGCGGGAAGAGAGGAGCAGTTCTTC
TRBV6-5	NA	TRBD1	TRBJ1-1	CASTRQGFTEAFF	TGTGCCAGCACCCGACAGGGGTTCACTGAAGCTTTCTTT
TRBV10-1	NA	NA	TRBJ2-3	CASSGQASTDTQYF	TGCGCCAGCAGTGGTCAGGCAAGCACAGATACGCAGTATTTT
TRBV10-3	NA	TRBD2	TRBJ2-2	CAITQRENTGELFF	TGTGCCATCACGCAGCGGGAGAACACCGGGGAGCTGTTTTTT
TRBV9	NA	TRBD1	TRBJ1-2	CASSVGTGGGSYGYTF	TGTGCCAGCAGTGTCGGGACAGGGGGCGGGAGCTATGGCTACACCTTC
TRBV30	NA	NA	TRBJ2-5	CAWSVRAGIGETQYF	TGTGCCTGGAGTGTAAGGGCAGGGATTGGAGAGACCCAGTACTTC
TRBV19	few	NA	TRBJ1-5	CASSISRVGNQPQHF	TGTGCCAGTAGTATATCGAGGGTCGGCAATCAGCCCCAGCATTTT
TRBV11-2	NA	TRBD2	TRBJ2-1	CASSLEVAGPYNEQFF	TGTGCCAGCAGCTTAGAGGTAGCGGGACCCTACAATGAGCAGTTCTTC
TRBV21-1	NA	NA	TRBJ1-3	CASPHRASGNTIYF	TGTGCCAGCCCCCACAGGGCCTCTGGAAACACCATATATTTT
TRBV5-1	NA	NA	TRBJ2-7	CASSQRERSYEQYF	TGCGCCAGCAGCCAGAGGGAGAGGTCCTACGAGCAGTACTTC
TRBV18	NA	TRBD1	TRBJ1-2	CASSPDRGYGGYTF	TGTGCCAGCTCACCCGACAGGGGATATGGTGGCTACACCTTC
TRBV5-4	NA	TRBD1	TRBJ1-1	CASSLVQGAEAFF	TGTGCCAGCAGCTTGGTACAGGGGGCGGAAGCTTTCTTT
TRBV30	once	NA	TRBJ2-4	CAWSPTKIRAKNIQYF	TGTGCCTGGAGTCCAACTAAAATTAGAGCCAAAAACATTCAGTACTTC
TRBV6-6	NA	NA	TRBJ1-2	CASKSVNYGYTF	TGTGCCAGCAAATCAGTTAACTATGGCTACACCTTC
TRBV6-1	NA	TRBD1	TRBJ1-1	CASSEGTGSQGAFF	TGTGCCAGCAGTGAAGGGACAGGCTCCCAAGGGGCTTTCTTT
TRBV7-2	NA	NA	TRBJ1-5	CASSFRSGNQPQHF	TGTGCCAGCAGCTTCAGGTCGGGCAATCAGCCCCAGCATTTT
TRBV12-3/TRBV12-4	NA	NA	TRBJ1-1	CASSLMSTEAFF	TGTGCCAGCAGTTTAATGAGCACTGAAGCTTTCTTT
TRBV11-2	NA	NA	TRBJ2-3	CASSLAPDTAFTDTQYF	TGTGCCAGCAGCTTAGCCCCGGACACTGCTTTCACAGATACGCAGTATTTT
TRBV5-1	once	NA	TRBJ1-1	CASSLEGMGQNTEAFF	TGCGCCAGCAGCTTAGAGGGGATGGGACAGAACACTGAAGCTTTCTTT
TRBV3-1/TRBV3-2	NA	TRBD1	TRBJ1-2	CASSRMGQGAGYTF	TGTGCCAGCAGCCGAATGGGACAGGGGGCAGGCTACACCTTC
TRBV28	NA	TRBD1	TRBJ1-4	CASKNQGVTNEKLFF	TGTGCCAGCAAGAATCAGGGGGTAACTAATGAAAAACTGTTTTTT
TRBV5-4	NA	NA	TRBJ2-7	CASSLGRVGNYEQYF	TGTGCCAGCAGCTTGGGCAGGGTGGGAAACTACGAGCAGTACTTC
TRBV18	NA	TRBD1	TRBJ1-1	CASSPGQTLNTEAFF	TGTGCCAGCTCCCCGGGACAGACTTTAAACACTGAAGCTTTCTTT
TRBV18	few	TRBD1	TRBJ2-7	CASSPGQTYEQYF	TGTGCCAGCTCACCGGGACAGACCTACGAGCAGTACTTC